This record looks at one T cell receptor (beta chain) sequence and its context. This clone was counted once. What antigen it recognizes has not been identified. Qualities for individual bases were not recorded, and no much larger clone is one base off. This specimen comes from a study of cytomegalovirus exposure and HLA in healthy donors (dated by TCRdb to about 2017). Context from the whole study: An earlier analysis of some 500 of the donors reported 250 to 300 Gb of sequence data and roughly 110 million unique TCR beta sequences from approximately 180 million T cells. Roughly 300 gigabases of sequencing data and 91 million or so unique TCR sequences made up an early release that covered some 640 HLA-typed donors. The genetic ancestry cluster associated with self-reported Caucasian donors included 80% to 90% of the approximately 410 genotyped donors. The study aimed to test whether signatures of past pathogen exposure could be identified by cataloging public T cell receptors. The T cell repertoires of about 700 subjects were profiled by immunosequencing and related to cytomegalovirus serostatus. In addition to the first cohort of around 670 subjects, a separate validation cohort of about 120 different subjects was used. The study combined high-throughput TCR immunosequencing, statistical association of individual TCRs with disease status, and machine learning to predict cytomegalovirus infection status. In a later analysis, previously published TCR beta repertoires from some 640 donors were re-analyzed and high-resolution HLA genotyping was added so that TCR occurrence patterns could be studied. In the later analysis, no new phenotypic data were used to find candidate immune exposures; instead, reliance was placed on TCR beta sequences and their occurrence across donors. To decide whether each TCR beta V gene segment behaved as functional or pseudogenic, an earlier analysis of several hundred of the donors relied on high-throughput TCR beta sequencing. Donor age, sex, ethnicity and CMV serostatus were collected together with the repertoire data. In a later genetic analysis, genome-wide SNP genotypes for about three fifths of the roughly 670 donors were used, and that subset was treated as a discovery cohort. All discovery cohort repertoires had been generated using a single sequencing platform. Class I and class II HLA loci were covered by the typing at four-digit resolution. The number of donors typed differed by locus, with roughly 620-630 for A, B, C, DRB1 and DQB1, roughly 550 for DQA1, some 570 for DPA1, and roughly 450 for DPB1. Four to six DR-DQ haplotypes were handled as single units for association and clustering, since linkage in the cohort was strong. Among around 400 genotyped donors of the cohort, an average of approximately 240,000 unique TCR beta nucleotide sequences were sequenced per donor, around 18% of them non-productive.

General conclusions and limits of the study: Broadly in line with IMGT annotations, most TCR beta V segments showed up in productive rearrangements about 90% or about 30% of the time in an earlier analysis of several hundred of the donors. In a later analysis, HLA-associated TCR beta chains were found to be more clonally expanded and to have lower generation probabilities than equally common non-associated chains. A later analysis reported that several top co-occurrence clusters appeared linked to parvovirus B19, influenza, CMV and Epstein-Barr virus. In vitro tests confirmed that a few of the cytomegalovirus-associated TCR beta chains recognize cytomegalovirus antigens. Sequencing depth was assumed to be roughly uniform across donors in the presence/absence analyses, though that assumption may not hold. Specific HLA alleles were associated with more than 15,000 TCR beta sequences at a false discovery rate of 0.05 in a later analysis. About 15 rarely observed V segments, including chromosome 9 orphons, were excluded from the earlier analysis of about 600 of the donors because counts were too low. Because some donors lacked HLA typing at each locus, the association tests relied only on the typed subset. In both the original and validation cohorts, the classifier was reported to diagnose cytomegalovirus status with high specificity and sensitivity. While some public TCRs were present in many individuals, most TCR sequences turned up only very rarely across donors. The authors suggested that the approach could potentially be extended to other disease states and immunological phenotypes. The study gave a list of under 200 TCR beta chains associated with cytomegalovirus. In a later genetic analysis, a missense DCLRE1C variant was associated with V-gene and J-gene trimming of TCR beta chains, and the association was replicated in an independent cohort. Linkage disequilibrium might explain the correlated functional status among segregating V segments, but an unknown experimental factor could not be ruled out. Because the 87-base-pair reads could not distinguish some IMGT-functional V segments, including TRBV6-2 and TRBV6-3, those segments were excluded. According to a later genetic analysis, donors in an Asian-associated ancestry cluster had fewer N-insertions in productive TCRs than the approximately 610-donor mean. When HLA alleles, especially DR and DQ, strongly co-occurred, attributing TCR associations to individual alleles was difficult. A later analysis found that most CMV-associated TCR beta chains appeared HLA-restricted, with HLA associations seemingly driven largely by CMV exposure. The sequencing pipeline was judged likely to have produced a cluster of highly shared sequence variants as a technical artifact. Immune exposure information for the cohort was limited to CMV serostatus. A further reported finding was that TCR beta sequences accurately predicted the HLA-A and HLA-B alleles for most subjects in the first cohort. According to a later analysis, TCR association rates differed among HLA loci, with DRB1 alleles showing the most associated TCRs and HLA-C alleles showing the fewest. Only TCR beta chains were sequenced in this cohort, and the absence of alpha or paired-chain data limited detectable features.

The cohort comprised some 730 healthy bone marrow donors. All cohort members were sampled while nominally healthy, although unrecorded immune exposures were likely present. The donor was CMV seronegative and belonged to the group of 350 to 400 seronegative cohort members. A peripheral blood sample was collected from each donor, and TCR beta sequencing was performed on peripheral blood mononuclear cells. Genomic DNA extraction from the blood cell samples was performed with the Qiagen DNeasy Blood Extraction Kit. Library preparation used the immunoSEQ multiplex PCR assay. A mixture of 60 forward primers for TCR Vbeta segments and 13 reverse primers for TCR Jbeta segments was used in the multiplex PCR. The CDR3 region of rearranged TCR beta genes was amplified from genomic DNA with a multiplex PCR assay. The amplified TCR beta libraries were sequenced on the Illumina HiSeq System as 87-base-pair reads. Regarding the original processing steps: A later analysis tallied around 80 million unique TCR beta chains across the 550 to 850 repertoires, and approximately 11 million of those chains were shared by two or more donors. Raw reads were error-corrected and collapsed into unique sequences with a nearest-neighbor algorithm that merged closely related sequences to remove PCR and sequencing errors. To assign V, D and J gene segments, CDR3 sequences were aligned to IMGT reference sequences. Each retained sequence needed at least a six-nucleotide match to both a V gene segment and a J gene segment. Rearrangements were called productive when the CDR3 lacked stop codons and stayed in frame with V and J; all others were non-productive. CDR3 was defined by IMGT convention, running from the second conserved V-encoded cysteine to the conserved J-encoded phenylalanine. The earlier analysis of about 640 of the donors excluded any sequence lacking an unambiguous match to a single V gene segment. An earlier analysis of around 600 of the donors classified V segments as functional when productive rearrangements were above 56.7% and as segregating when the standard deviation between donors was above 5%. A statistical classification framework was developed to diagnose cytomegalovirus status using the catalog of TCR beta chain sequences. V and J gene assignment, in a later analysis, came from comparing TCR nucleotide sequences with IMGT/GENE-DB human TR gene sequences. In a later analysis, CDR3 sequences and most-parsimonious VDJ recombination scenarios were assigned using the TCRdist pipeline. In a later analysis, each TCR beta chain was defined by its CDR3 amino acid sequence together with its V-gene family, and reads lacking a unique V-gene family were excluded. To address suspected cross-contamination and a sequencing artifact, a later analysis removed 592 highly shared, low-generation-probability nucleotide sequences. For each public chain, a later analysis derived a clonal expansion index from normalized ranks of inferred template counts within each repertoire. In a later analysis, generation probabilities were computed using a VDJ recombination model fitted to out-of-frame rearrangements, and the results were checked against IGoR. In a later analysis, TCR-TCR, TCR-HLA and TCR-CMV co-occurrence was scored with hypergeometric tests, and a repertoire-size bias correction was applied to TCR pairs. In a later analysis, false discovery rates were estimated by permuting HLA or CMV assignments 20 times. In a later analysis, co-occurring TCRs were grouped using DBSCAN, and TCRdist sequence similarity was added for clustering within HLA-allele-positive subsets. Co-occurrence clustering excluded repertoires with fewer than 30,000 or more than 120,000 public chains, plus five with anomalous nucleotide sharing. TCRdb limited this immuneACCESS table to in-frame rearrangements with V and J called. A share of clones is missing; checked studies link under half to unresolved V genes, and the rest is unexplained. V, J and clone size were drawn from that table, and D and trimming were deduced from the DNA. Counted in this sample were 150,000 or so clones; roughly 80% of them appeared once. Approximately 1.5% of the sample is held by the ten biggest clonotypes.

The CDR3 sequence holds 14 residues, the cysteine and phenylalanine included. The CDR3 DNA has 42 bases and is translated from base 1. The germline V gene (reference sequence) specifies LNHDA as CDR1 and SQIVND as CDR2. V lost 7 bases and J lost 4 bases, and the count of bases not matched to a germline gene is 3. The rearranged segments are TRBV19 and TRBJ2-1; TRBD2 fits 11 bases in the junction. This receptor was taken from a female donor in good health and CMV-seronegative. The sample taken for sequencing was PBMCs. The DNA reads as follows: TGTGCCAGTACGGGGACTAGCGGATACAATGAGCAGTTCTTC. Its translation is CASTGTSGYNEQFF.